This passage covers 32 T cell receptor beta chains from one sample sequenced in a study of blood T cell repertoires in COVID-19. The assay was immunoSEQ multiplex PCR, and TCRdb's table has in-frame clones only and misses some. The table records roughly 250,000 clones, roughly 89% of them present only once. Sequenced material: PBMCs or T cells enriched from blood (not recorded which). Receptors were obtained from a woman in her 30s with acute COVID-19.

This clone was counted a few times. J is TRBJ1-1 and V is TRBV7-2; 7 bases map to TRBD1. V gave up 5 bases and J gave up 1 base; unmatched junction bases: 4. From germline, CDR1 is SGHTA and CDR2 FQGNSA. CDR3 length: 14 residues. The CDR3 loop is CASSTDRANTEAFF. The CDR3 bases are TGTGCCAGCAGCACTGACAGGGCGAACACTGAAGCTTTCTTT.

The chain has TRBV29-1 and TRBJ2-7, with 8 bases identical to TRBD2. The J segment lost 1 base and the V segment lost 5 bases, leaving 16 bases of the junction unmatched. CDR3 length: 17 amino acids. Germline CDR1 is SQVTM and CDR2 is ANQGSEA. The CDR3 nucleotides are TGCAGCGTTCGCGGGGGGTACCAACAGGGAGTATCCTACGAGCAGTACTTC. Amino acid sequence: CSVRGGYQQGVSYEQYF.

The rearrangement links TRBV10-2 to TRBJ1-6; D might be TRBD1 (5 bases). The CDR3 length is 14 residues. V was shortened by 6 bases and J by 6 bases, with 12 bases between the two germline ends. Germline-derived CDR1 and CDR2 are WSHSY and SAAADI. CDR3 bases: TGCGCCAGCAGACTCGACAGTACTAATTCACCCCTCCACTTT. Residues: CASRLDSTNSPLHF.

The V call is TRBV5-5, the J call TRBJ1-5; tentatively, D is TRBD1 (5 bases). Germline V lookup: CDR1 SGHKS, CDR2 YYEKEE (reference sequence). V gave up 7 bases and J gave up 0 bases, with 11 bases separating them. The CDR3 spans 14 residues. The CDR3 DNA follows: TGTGCCAGCGGCGGGGCGGGTAGCAATCAGCCCCAGCATTTT. This encodes CASGGAGSNQPQHF.

V gene TRBV5-5 combines with J gene TRBJ1-6; perhaps TRBD1 as D (6 bases). Trimming left V 3 bases short and J 0 bases short, with 13 bases between. Germline values: CDR1 SGHKS, CDR2 YYEKEE (reference sequence). CDR3 length: 17 amino acids. The CDR3 spells CASSYGQLSSYNSPLHF. CDR3 nucleotide sequence: TGTGCCAGCAGCTATGGACAGTTGAGCTCCTATAATTCACCCCTCCACTTT.

This chain uses TRBV7-2 with TRBJ1-1; weak D call: TRBD1 (5 bases). This CDR3 has 17 residues. Germline V gene sequence: CDR1 SGHTA, CDR2 FQGNSA. Trimming took off 0 bases at V and 3 bases at J, with 17 bases between the two ends. The CDR3 reads CASSLAGYPGPDTEAFF. The CDR3 DNA reads TGTGCCAGCAGCTTAGCTGGTTATCCAGGGCCGGACACTGAAGCTTTCTTT.

This chain joins TRBV5-1 and TRBJ2-7; D might be TRBD2 (7 bases). This CDR3 has 13 amino acids. Germline CDR1 is SGHRS and CDR2 is YFSETQ. With 1 base removed from V and 5 bases from J, the gap between germline ends came to 10 bases. CDR3 residues: CASSLQGRDEQYF. The CDR3 bases are TGCGCCAGCAGCTTGCAGGGGAGGGACGAGCAGTACTTC.

This chain's CDR3 is CASSQDLGQTYNEQFF. CDR3 in DNA: TGCGCCAGCAGCCAAGATCTGGGACAGACTTACAATGAGCAGTTCTTC. The chain employs TRBV4-3 and TRBJ2-1; 7 bases map to TRBD1. The J segment lost 4 bases and the V segment lost 0 bases, leaving 6 bases of the junction unmatched. CDR1 and CDR2 from the germline V gene are LGHNA and YSLEER. The CDR3 is made up of 16 amino acids.

The rearrangement joins TRBV5-6 to TRBJ2-7, with 12 positions matching TRBD2. This CDR3 comprises 14 residues. Losses at the gene ends were 4 bases for V and 2 bases for J; bases not matched to a gene: 1. The germline V gene has CDR1 SGHDT and CDR2 YYEEEE. The CDR3 spells CASSRTSGAYEQYF. The CDR3, as DNA: TGTGCCAGCAGCCGGACTAGCGGGGCCTACGAGCAGTACTTC.

This clone has just one count. The chain couples TRBV4-3 to TRBJ2-2, with TRBD2 matching over 9 bases. The germline V gene encodes CDR1 LGHNA and CDR2 YSLEER. The V and J ends lost 4 bases and 2 bases, in that order; junction bases with no gene match: 8. CDR3 length: 17 amino acids. For the CDR3, the DNA is TGCGCCAGCAGCCCCGGAAGCGGGGGGTTCAACACCGGGGAGCTGTTTTTT. This codes for CASSPGSGGFNTGELFF.

The genes are TRBV18 and TRBJ2-7, with a possible D match to TRBD1 (6 bases). The V end lost 5 bases, the J end lost 0 bases, and 11 bases lay between the germline ends. This CDR3 contains 14 residues. The germline gives CDR1 KGHSH, CDR2 LQKENI. The CDR3 protein is CASSMGASSYEQYF. CDR3 DNA: TGTGCCAGCTCAATGGGGGCGAGCTCCTACGAGCAGTACTTC.

This clone was observed a single time. This sequence joins TRBV4-1 and TRBJ1-5; D gene unclear. Germline values: CDR1 MGHRA, CDR2 YSYEKL. The length of the CDR3 is 15 residues. The V end was cut by 1 base, the J end by 0 bases, with 7 bases between. The CDR3 spells CASSQVSGSNQPQHF. The CDR3 bases are TGCGCCAGCAGCCAAGTATCGGGTAGCAATCAGCCCCAGCATTTT.

This chain links TRBV28 with TRBJ1-2; D remains unclear. The germline V gene has CDR1 MDHEN and CDR2 SYDVKM. This CDR3 has 14 amino acids. Deletions cut 4 bases from V and 3 bases from J, with 12 bases between. CDR3 in DNA: TGTGCCAGCAGTTCAGCCGACTCCTACTATGGCTACACCTTC. Protein sequence: CASSSADSYYGYTF.

This chain joins TRBV3-1 (or the pseudogene TRBV3-2) and TRBJ2-1; a weak D match, TRBD1 (6 bases). This CDR3 region has 15 residues. The germline CDR1 and CDR2 sequences are LGHDT and YNNKEL (reference sequence). The germline V and J ends were trimmed by 4 bases and 2 bases, with 12 bases remaining between them. As DNA, the CDR3 is TGTGCCAGCAGCCCAACAGGGTTGACCTACAATGAGCAGTTCTTC. This sequence encodes CASSPTGLTYNEQFF.

V is TRBV12-5 and J is TRBJ1-1; possible D gene TRBD1, 6 bases. Germline CDR1 LGHNT, CDR2 FRNRAP. The CDR3 loop spans 13 amino acids. V was shortened by 7 bases and J by 4 bases, with 13 bases between the two germline ends. This CDR3 is CASALGGLTEAFF. CDR3 sequence (DNA): TGTGCTAGTGCCCTCGGGGGGCTCACTGAAGCTTTCTTT.

The chain carries TRBV19 and TRBJ1-2; D unresolved. The CDR3 contains 14 residues. Trimming took 10 bases from V and 4 from J, leaving 19 bases between them. CDR1 LNHDA and CDR2 SQIVND come from the germline V gene (reference sequence). The CDR3 here is CATSRSLTIYGYTF. For the CDR3, the DNA is TGTGCCACTTCGAGAAGTCTCACTATCTATGGCTACACCTTC.

The gene calls are TRBV7-9 and TRBJ1-1; 8 bases are a match to TRBD1. Germline CDR1 and CDR2: SEHNR and FQNEAQ (reference sequence). J gave up 3 bases and V 9 bases, and 6 bases lay outside the gene matches. This CDR3 spans 13 amino acids. CDR3 sequence (DNA): TGTGCCAGTGTACAGGGGGGGTACACTGAAGCTTTCTTT. It translates to CASVQGGYTEAFF.

CDR3 amino acids: CASSLDRPSYNEQFF. In DNA form, the CDR3 reads TGTGCCAGCAGCTTGGACAGACCGTCCTACAATGAGCAGTTCTTC. The chain recombines TRBV7-2 with TRBJ2-1, with a weak D call TRBD1 (6 bases). The CDR3 is made up of 15 amino acids. Germline lookup yields CDR1 SGHTA and CDR2 FQGNSA. Trimming removed 3 bases at V and 1 base at J, with 10 bases between.

The V call is TRBV19, the J call TRBJ1-1; D is unclear. CDR1 is LNHDA, CDR2 SQIVND, per germline (reference sequence). CDR3 length: 12 amino acids. V lost 6 bases, J lost 5 bases, and 10 bases lay in between. The CDR3 sequence is CASSGGITEAFF. In DNA form, the CDR3 reads TGTGCCAGTAGCGGAGGTATAACTGAAGCTTTCTTT.

This chain connects TRBV6-5 to TRBJ2-2; D remains unclear. The CDR3 has 14 residues. The germline gives CDR1 MNHEY, CDR2 SVGAGI. The V end was cut by 5 bases, the J end by 0 bases, with 7 bases between. CDR3 sequence: CASSPQTNTGELFF. CDR3 bases: TGTGCCAGCAGTCCCCAGACGAACACCGGGGAGCTGTTTTTT.

The chain links TRBV14 to TRBJ1-2; 7 bases are a match to TRBD1. Germline values: CDR1 SGHDN, CDR2 FVKESK. The junction had 9 bases not matched to a gene; V was cut back by 0 bases and J by 8 bases. The CDR3 runs to 15 residues. In DNA form, the CDR3 reads TGTGCCAGCAGCCAAGAAACAGGGGTCCTCAGGGGCTACACCTTC. It yields the protein CASSQETGVLRGYTF. The full variable domain, in which reference TRBV14 and TRBJ1-2 provide the parts outside the CDR3, is EAGVTQFPSHSVIEKGQTVTLRCDPISGHDNLYWYRRVMGKEIKFLLHFVKESKQDESGMPNNRFLAERTGGTYSTLKVQPAELEDSGVYFCASSQETGVLRGYTFGSGTRLTVV.

This chain links TRBV30 with TRBJ1-1; D possibly corresponds to TRBD1 (6 bases). The germline gives CDR1 GTSNPN, CDR2 SVGIG (reference sequence). CDR3 size: 13 residues. Trimming stripped 2 bases from V and 1 base from J, with 8 bases between. The CDR3 here is CAWSKGGNTEAFF. In nucleotides, the CDR3 is TGTGCCTGGAGTAAAGGGGGGAACACTGAAGCTTTCTTT. The full variable domain, with the rest looked up from reference TRBV30 and TRBJ1-1, is SQTIHQWPATLVQPVGSPLSLECTVEGTSNPNLYWYRQAAGRGLQLLFYSVGIGQISSEVPQNLSASRPQDRQFILSSKKLLLSDSGFYLCAWSKGGNTEAFFGQGTRLTVV.

This rearrangement joins TRBV5-1 to TRBJ2-7; 10 nucleotides align to TRBD1. The germline V gene has CDR1 SGHRS and CDR2 YFSETQ. The J segment lost 4 bases and the V segment lost 4 bases, leaving 5 bases of the junction unmatched. The CDR3 runs to 14 residues. CDR3 residues: CASSHRDRGYEQYF. Here the CDR3 DNA reads TGCGCCAGCAGCCACCGGGACAGGGGATACGAGCAGTACTTC.

The chain recombines TRBV5-1 with TRBJ1-5, with 9 bases fitting TRBD1. From germline, CDR1 is SGHRS and CDR2 YFSETQ. The CDR3 runs to 18 residues. The V segment lost 3 bases and the J segment 5 bases; nucleotides outside the gene matches: 15. CDR3 sequence reads: CASSSQPPGTGIDQPQHF. The CDR3 coding sequence is TGCGCCAGCAGCTCACAACCCCCCGGGACAGGGATCGATCAGCCCCAGCATTTT.

The V gene is TRBV3-1 (or the pseudogene TRBV3-2), the J gene TRBJ1-1; 10 nucleotides agree with TRBD1. J gave up 7 bases and V 4 bases, and 6 bases lay outside the gene matches. The CDR3 consists of 14 residues. Germline CDR1 reads LGHDT; CDR2 reads YNNKEL (reference sequence). The CDR3 sequence is CASSRGTGAYEAFF. DNA for the CDR3: TGTGCCAGCAGCCGCGGGACAGGGGCCTATGAAGCTTTCTTT.

The chain recombines TRBV27 with TRBJ1-6, with TRBD1 matching 7 bases. The V gene end was trimmed by 2 bases and the J gene end by 13 bases; junction bases not matched to a gene: 2. The CDR3 is 12 residues long. Germline values: CDR1 MNHEY, CDR2 SMNVEV (reference sequence). The CDR3: CASSLRQGPLHF. For the CDR3, the DNA is TGTGCCAGCAGTTTAAGACAGGGTCCCCTCCACTTT.

CDR3 residues: CASSLEGQGYGYTF. The DNA for the CDR3 is TGTGCCAGCAGCTTAGAGGGACAGGGCTATGGCTACACCTTC. The rearrangement uses TRBV7-2 and TRBJ1-2, with TRBD1 matching 9 bases. In germline, CDR1 is SGHTA, CDR2 FQGNSA. The CDR3 contains 14 residues. V was clipped by 1 base and J by 4 bases; unmatched bases: 1.

V gene TRBV11-2 combines with J gene TRBJ2-2, with a weak D call TRBD1 (6 bases). The V gene's germline CDR1 is SGHAT and CDR2 FQNNGV. Trimming pared 0 bases from V and 5 bases from J, leaving 16 bases between. The CDR3 extends over 17 amino acids. The CDR3 DNA follows: TGTGCCAGCAGCTTAGATCCAGGGGCAGGTGGGACCGGGGAGCTGTTTTTT. Its protein is CASSLDPGAGGTGELFF.

V gene TRBV10-2 combines with J gene TRBJ1-3; D is unclear. The CDR3 loop spans 13 amino acids. From germline, CDR1 is WSHSY and CDR2 SAAADI. Trimming shortened V by 5 bases and J by 0 bases, and 5 bases separated the two germline ends. DNA for the CDR3: TGCGCCAGCAGTAAGCTCTCTGGAAACACCATATATTTT. This sequence encodes CASSKLSGNTIYF.

V is TRBV12-3 or TRBV12-4 and J is TRBJ1-2; D remains ambiguous. This CDR3 has 10 amino acids. With 3 bases removed from V and 8 bases from J, the gap between germline ends came to 4 bases. CDR3 coding DNA: TGTGCCAGCAGTTTGAGAGGCTACACCTTC. Protein: CASSLRGYTF.

This rearrangement joins TRBV3-1 (or the pseudogene TRBV3-2) to TRBJ1-3; D might be TRBD1 (6 bases). This CDR3 has 15 amino acids. The V end was cut by 0 bases, the J end by 4 bases, with 10 bases between. The germline V gene has CDR1 LGHDT and CDR2 YNNKEL (reference sequence). CDR3 sequence (DNA): TGTGCCAGCAGCCAAGATGGGACACCAGGAAACACCATATATTTT. Translating it yields CASSQDGTPGNTIYF.

The rearrangement uses TRBV5-1 and TRBJ2-5; 11 positions match TRBD2. This CDR3 is 16 amino acids long. Germline trimming cut 3 bases from V and 4 bases from J; bases unmatched to any gene: 8. CDR1 and CDR2 from the germline V gene are SGHRS and YFSETQ. CDR3 sequence: CASSSLTSGVVETQYF. The CDR3 bases are TGCGCCAGCAGCTCGTTGACTAGCGGGGTAGTAGAGACCCAGTACTTC.